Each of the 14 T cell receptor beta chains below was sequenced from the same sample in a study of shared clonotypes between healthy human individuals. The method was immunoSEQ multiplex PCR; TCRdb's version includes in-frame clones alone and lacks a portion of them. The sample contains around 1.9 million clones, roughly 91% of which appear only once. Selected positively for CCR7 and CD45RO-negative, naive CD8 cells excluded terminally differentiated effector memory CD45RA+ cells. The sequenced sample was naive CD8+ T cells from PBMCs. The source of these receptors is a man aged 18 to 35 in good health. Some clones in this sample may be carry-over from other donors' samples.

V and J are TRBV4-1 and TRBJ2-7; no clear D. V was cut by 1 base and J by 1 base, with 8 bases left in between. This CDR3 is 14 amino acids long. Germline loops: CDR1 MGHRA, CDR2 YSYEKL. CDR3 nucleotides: TGCGCCAGCAGCCAAGTAGGTGCGTCCTACGAGCAGTACTTC. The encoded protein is CASSQVGASYEQYF.

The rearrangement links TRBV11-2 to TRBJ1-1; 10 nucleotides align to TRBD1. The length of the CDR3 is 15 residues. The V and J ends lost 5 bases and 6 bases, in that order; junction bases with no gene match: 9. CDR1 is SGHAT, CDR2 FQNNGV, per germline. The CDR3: CASSLLGQGVPEAFF. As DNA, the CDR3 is TGTGCCAGCAGCCTCTTAGGACAGGGGGTCCCTGAAGCTTTCTTT.

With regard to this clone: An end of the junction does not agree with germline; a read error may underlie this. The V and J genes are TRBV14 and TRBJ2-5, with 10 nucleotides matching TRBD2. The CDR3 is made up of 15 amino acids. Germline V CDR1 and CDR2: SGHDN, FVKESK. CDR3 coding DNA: TGTGCCAGCAGCAAAGAGCTAGCGGGAGCAGAGACCCAGTACTTC. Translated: CASSKELAGAETQYF.

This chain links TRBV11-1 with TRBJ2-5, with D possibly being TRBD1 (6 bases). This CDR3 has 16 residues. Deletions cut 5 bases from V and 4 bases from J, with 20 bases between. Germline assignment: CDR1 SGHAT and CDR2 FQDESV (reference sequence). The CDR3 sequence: CASSPLGTTLGETQYF. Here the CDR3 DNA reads TGTGCCAGCAGCCCTCTCGGGACAACTCTTGGAGAGACCCAGTACTTC.

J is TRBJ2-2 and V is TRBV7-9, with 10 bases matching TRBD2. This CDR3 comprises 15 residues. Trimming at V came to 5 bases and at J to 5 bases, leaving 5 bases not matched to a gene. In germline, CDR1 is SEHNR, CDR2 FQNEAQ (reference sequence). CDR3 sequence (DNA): TGTGCCAGCAGCGGGGTAGCGGGAGGAACCGGGGAGCTGTTTTTT. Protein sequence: CASSGVAGGTGELFF.

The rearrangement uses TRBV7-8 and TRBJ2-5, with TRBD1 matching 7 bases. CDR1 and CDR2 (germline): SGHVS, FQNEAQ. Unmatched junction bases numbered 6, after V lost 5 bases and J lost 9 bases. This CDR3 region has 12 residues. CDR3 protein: CASSVDREPQYF. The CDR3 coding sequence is TGTGCCAGCAGCGTCGACAGGGAACCCCAGTACTTC. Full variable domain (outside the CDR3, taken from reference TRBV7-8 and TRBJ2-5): GAGVSQSPRYKVAKRGQDVALRCDPISGHVSLFWYQQALGQGPEFLTYFQNEAQLDKSGLPSDRFFAERPEGSVSTLKIQRTQQEDSAVYLCASSVDREPQYFGPGTRLLVL.

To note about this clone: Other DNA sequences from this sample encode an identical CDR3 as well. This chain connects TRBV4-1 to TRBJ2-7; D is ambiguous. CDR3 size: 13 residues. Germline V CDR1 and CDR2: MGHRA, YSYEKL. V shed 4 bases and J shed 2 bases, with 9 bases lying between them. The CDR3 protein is CASSPAVTYEQYF. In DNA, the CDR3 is TGCGCCAGCAGCCCGGCGGTCACCTACGAGCAGTACTTC.

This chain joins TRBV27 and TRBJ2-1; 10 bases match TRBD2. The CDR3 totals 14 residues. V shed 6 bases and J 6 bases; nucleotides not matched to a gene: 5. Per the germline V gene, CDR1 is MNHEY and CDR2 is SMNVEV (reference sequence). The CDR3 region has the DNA TGTGCCAGCAGCCTAGCGGGAGCGGGCAATGAGCAGTTCTTC. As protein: CASSLAGAGNEQFF.

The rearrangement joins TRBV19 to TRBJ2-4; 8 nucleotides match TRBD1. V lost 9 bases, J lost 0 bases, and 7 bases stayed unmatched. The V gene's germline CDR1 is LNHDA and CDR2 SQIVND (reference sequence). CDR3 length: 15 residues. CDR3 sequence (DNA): TGTGCCAGCATGGACAGGGCTATAGCCAAAAACATTCAGTACTTC. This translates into CASMDRAIAKNIQYF.

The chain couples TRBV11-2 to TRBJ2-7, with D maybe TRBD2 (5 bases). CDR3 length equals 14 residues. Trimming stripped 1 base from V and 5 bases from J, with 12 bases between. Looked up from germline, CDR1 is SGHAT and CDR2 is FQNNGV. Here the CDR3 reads CASSLVTGNHEQYF. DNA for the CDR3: TGTGCCAGCAGCTTAGTCACGGGGAACCACGAGCAGTACTTC.

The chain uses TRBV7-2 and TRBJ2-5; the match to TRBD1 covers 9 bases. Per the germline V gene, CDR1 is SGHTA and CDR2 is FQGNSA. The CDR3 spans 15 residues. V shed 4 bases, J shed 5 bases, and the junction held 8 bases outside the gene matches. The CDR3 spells CASSSSGTGRETQYF. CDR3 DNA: TGTGCCAGCAGCTCCTCCGGGACAGGGAGGGAGACCCAGTACTTC.

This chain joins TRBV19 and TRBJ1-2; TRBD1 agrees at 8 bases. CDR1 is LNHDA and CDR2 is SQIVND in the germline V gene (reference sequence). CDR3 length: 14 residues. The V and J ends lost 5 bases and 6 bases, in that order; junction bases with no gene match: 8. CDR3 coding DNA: TGTGCCAGTAGTGGCGACAGGGGTCCTAATGGCTACACCTTC. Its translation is CASSGDRGPNGYTF. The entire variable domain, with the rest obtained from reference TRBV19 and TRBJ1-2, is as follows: DGGITQSPKYLFRKEGQNVTLSCEQNLNHDAMYWYRQDPGQGLRLIYYSQIVNDFQKGDIAEGYSVSREKKESFPLTVTSAQKNPTAFYLCASSGDRGPNGYTFGSGTRLTVV.

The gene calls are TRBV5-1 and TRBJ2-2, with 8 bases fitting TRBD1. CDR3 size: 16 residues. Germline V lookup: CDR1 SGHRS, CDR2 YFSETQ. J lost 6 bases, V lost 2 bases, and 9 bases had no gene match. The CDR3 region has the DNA TGCGCCAGCAGCTTTAACAGGGGGATGAGGGCCGGGGAGCTGTTTTTT. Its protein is CASSFNRGMRAGELFF.

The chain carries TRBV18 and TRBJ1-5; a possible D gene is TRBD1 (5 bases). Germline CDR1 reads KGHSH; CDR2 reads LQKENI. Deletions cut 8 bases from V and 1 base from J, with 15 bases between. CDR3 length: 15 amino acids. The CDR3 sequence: CASPEGNRSNQPQHF. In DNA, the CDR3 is TGTGCCAGCCCGGAAGGGAACAGGAGCAATCAGCCCCAGCATTTT.